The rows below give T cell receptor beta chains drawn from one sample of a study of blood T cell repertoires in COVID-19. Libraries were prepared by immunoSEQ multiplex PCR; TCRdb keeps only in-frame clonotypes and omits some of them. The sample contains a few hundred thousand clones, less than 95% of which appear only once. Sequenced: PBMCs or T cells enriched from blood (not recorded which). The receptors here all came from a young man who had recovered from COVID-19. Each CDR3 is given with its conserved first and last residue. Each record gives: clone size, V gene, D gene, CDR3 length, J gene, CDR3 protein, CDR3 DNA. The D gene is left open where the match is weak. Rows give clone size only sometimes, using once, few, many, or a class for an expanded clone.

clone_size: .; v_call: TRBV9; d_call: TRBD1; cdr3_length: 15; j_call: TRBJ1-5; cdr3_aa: CASSVGTGLNQPQHF; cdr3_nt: TGTGCCAGCAGCGTAGGGACAGGGCTCAATCAGCCCCAGCATTTT
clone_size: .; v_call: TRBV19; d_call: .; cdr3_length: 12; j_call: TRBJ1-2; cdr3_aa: CASSTLEKGYTF; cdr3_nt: TGTGCCAGTAGTACCCTTGAGAAGGGCTACACCTTC
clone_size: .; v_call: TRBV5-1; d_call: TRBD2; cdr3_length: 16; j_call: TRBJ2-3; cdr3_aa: CASSRWTSDMTDTQYF; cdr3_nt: TGCGCCAGCAGCCGCTGGACTAGTGATATGACAGATACGCAGTATTTT
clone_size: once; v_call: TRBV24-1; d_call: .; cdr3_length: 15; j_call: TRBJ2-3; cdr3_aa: CATSPGGEGTDTQYF; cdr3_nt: TGTGCCACCAGTCCCGGAGGCGAAGGCACAGATACGCAGTATTTT
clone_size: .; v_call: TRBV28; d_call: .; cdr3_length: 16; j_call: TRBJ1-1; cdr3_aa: CASSLSGQGPSGEAFF; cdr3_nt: TGTGCCAGCAGTTTAAGTGGGCAGGGCCCTTCAGGTGAAGCTTTCTTT
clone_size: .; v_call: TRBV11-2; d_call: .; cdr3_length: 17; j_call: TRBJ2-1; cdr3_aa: CASSLGRRGSSYNEQFF; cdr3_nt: TGTGCCAGCAGCTTAGGAAGGCGAGGGAGCTCCTACAATGAGCAGTTCTTC
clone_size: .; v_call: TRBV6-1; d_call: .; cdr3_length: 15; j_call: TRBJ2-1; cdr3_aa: CASSELASPYNEQFF; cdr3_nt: TGTGCCAGCAGTGAACTAGCATCCCCCTACAATGAGCAGTTCTTC
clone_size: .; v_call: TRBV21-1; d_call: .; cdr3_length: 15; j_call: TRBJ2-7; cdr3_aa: CASRTRDRPLVEQYF; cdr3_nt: TGTGCCAGCAGGACCCGGGACAGGCCCCTCGTCGAGCAGTACTTC
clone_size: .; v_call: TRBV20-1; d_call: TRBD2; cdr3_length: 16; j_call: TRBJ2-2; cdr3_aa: CSASRTEEREVGELFF; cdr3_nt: TGCAGTGCTAGTCGCACAGAGGAGCGGGAGGTCGGGGAGCTGTTTTTT
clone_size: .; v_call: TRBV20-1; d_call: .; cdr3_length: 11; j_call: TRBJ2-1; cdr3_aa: CSAHLVGVQFF; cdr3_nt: TGCAGTGCGCATCTTGTGGGAGTTCAGTTCTTC
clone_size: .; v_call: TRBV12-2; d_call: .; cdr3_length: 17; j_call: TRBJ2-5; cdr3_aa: CASRFSKGQGHQETQYF; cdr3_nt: TGTGCAAGTCGCTTCTCAAAGGGACAGGGGCACCAAGAGACCCAGTACTTC
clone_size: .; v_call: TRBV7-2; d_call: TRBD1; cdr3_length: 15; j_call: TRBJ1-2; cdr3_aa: CASSPYRGSNYGYTF; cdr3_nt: TGTGCCAGCAGCCCGTACAGGGGTTCTAACTATGGCTACACCTTC
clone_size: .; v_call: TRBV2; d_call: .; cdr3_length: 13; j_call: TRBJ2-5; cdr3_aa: CASLGRIQETQYF; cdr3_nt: TGTGCCAGCTTGGGCAGGATCCAAGAGACCCAGTACTTC
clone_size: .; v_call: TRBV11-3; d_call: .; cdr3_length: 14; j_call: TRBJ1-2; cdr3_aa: CASSFGVANYGYTF; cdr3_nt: TGTGCCAGCAGCTTCGGGGTAGCTAACTATGGCTACACCTTC
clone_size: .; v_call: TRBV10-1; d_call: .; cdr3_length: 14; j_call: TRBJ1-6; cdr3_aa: CASSEGTPNSPLHF; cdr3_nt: TGCGCCAGCAGTGAGGGGACACCCAATTCACCCCTCCACTTT
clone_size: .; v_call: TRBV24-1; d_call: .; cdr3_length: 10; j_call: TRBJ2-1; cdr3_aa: CATGDGEQFF; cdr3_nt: TGTGCCACCGGTGATGGCGAGCAGTTCTTC
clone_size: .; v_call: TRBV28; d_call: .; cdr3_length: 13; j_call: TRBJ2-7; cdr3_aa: CASSPTSPYEQYF; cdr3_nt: TGTGCCAGCAGTCCGACTAGTCCCTACGAGCAGTACTTC
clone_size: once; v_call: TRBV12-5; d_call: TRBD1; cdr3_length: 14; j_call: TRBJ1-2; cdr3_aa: CASGLRTGVRGYTF; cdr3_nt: TGTGCTAGTGGTTTGCGGACAGGGGTGAGAGGCTACACCTTC
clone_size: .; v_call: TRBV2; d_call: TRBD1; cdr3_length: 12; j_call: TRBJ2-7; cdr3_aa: CASRKDRAEEYF; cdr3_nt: TGTGCCAGCAGAAAGGACAGGGCGGAGGAGTACTTC
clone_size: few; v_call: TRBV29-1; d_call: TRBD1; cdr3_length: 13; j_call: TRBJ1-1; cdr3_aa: CSALQGLGTEAFF; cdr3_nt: TGCAGCGCGCTACAGGGGCTGGGCACTGAAGCTTTCTTT
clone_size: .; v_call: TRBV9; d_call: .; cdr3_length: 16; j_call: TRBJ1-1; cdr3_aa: CASSVALRGEETEAFF; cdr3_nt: TGTGCCAGCAGCGTGGCGCTGCGGGGCGAGGAAACTGAAGCTTTCTTT
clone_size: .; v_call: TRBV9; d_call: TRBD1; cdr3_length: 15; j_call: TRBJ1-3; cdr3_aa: CASSDDRVFPDTIYF; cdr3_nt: TGTGCCAGCAGCGACGACAGGGTTTTTCCGGACACCATATATTTT
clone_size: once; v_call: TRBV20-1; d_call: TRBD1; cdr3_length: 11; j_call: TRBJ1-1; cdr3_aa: CSAKTGAEAFF; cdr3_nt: TGCAGTGCAAAAACAGGGGCTGAAGCTTTCTTT
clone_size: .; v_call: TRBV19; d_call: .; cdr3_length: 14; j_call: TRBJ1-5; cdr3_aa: CASSIGVDNQPQHF; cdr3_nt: TGTGCCAGTAGTATAGGCGTCGACAATCAGCCCCAGCATTTT
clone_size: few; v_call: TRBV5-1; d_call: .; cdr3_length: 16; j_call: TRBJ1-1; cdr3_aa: CASSLTYRDVNTEAFF; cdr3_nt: TGCGCCAGCAGCCTAACGTACAGGGACGTGAACACTGAAGCTTTCTTT
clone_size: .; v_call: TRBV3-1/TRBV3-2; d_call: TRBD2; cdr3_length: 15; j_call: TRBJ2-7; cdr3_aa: CASSLTSGSPYEQYF; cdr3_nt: TGTGCCAGCAGCCTGACTAGCGGGTCCCCCTACGAGCAGTACTTC